This TCR beta chain was sequenced in a study of regulatory T cells in long-lasting Graves disease. Points from the study as a whole: Limited sample numbers may have lowered accuracy. The analysis examined peripheral blood only and excluded thyroid tissue. Favored gene segments in persistent disease were TRBV28, TRBJ1-2 and TRBJ2-5.

Investigators prepared the TCR beta libraries by applying iRepertoire HTBI primers and Arm-PCR of CDR3 regions. MiXCR was run by TCRdb on the multiplex PCR reads, yielding one entry per CDR3 protein. The table shows more than 300,000 distinct CDR3 sequences, with around 15% occurring only once. The V segment lost 3 bases and the J segment 8 bases; nucleotides outside the gene matches: 12. This CDR3 region has 16 residues. Germline CDR1 reads SGHRS; CDR2 reads YFSETQ. This clonotype came up many times. What it binds is not known. Sample time point: newly diagnosed GD, antithyroid drugs for less than 3 months. With RNA extracted from PBMCs as input, the TCR library was made. The data were also submitted as part of a second study, on T cells in Graves' hyperthyroidism and ophthalmopathy. From that report: When the TCR CDR3 underwent first-round RT-PCR, the HTBI primer set was used.

The clonotype was recovered from a woman aged 18-29 years with Graves disease. This chain joins TRBV5-1 and TRBJ1-1, with 11 bases matching TRBD1. The sample consisted of peripheral blood mononuclear cells (PBMCs), taken at new diagnosis, from a patient treated with antithyroid drugs. The CDR3 DNA reads as TGCGCCAGCAGCTCCCGCCTGGACAGGGGGCATGGAGAAGCTTTCTTT. Translation gives CASSSRLDRGHGEAFF.